Given below is one TCR beta chain in context. Its antigen is unidentified. The entry originates in a study of T-cell reconstitution after alpha-beta-depleted transplantation in children. Study-wide findings and caveats: It was reported that alpha-beta T cells came from several hundred expanded graft clones (about two months after transplant).

Germline V CDR1 and CDR2: MDHEN, SYDVKM. CDR3 size: 15 residues. The J segment lost 6 bases and the V segment lost 3 bases, leaving 7 bases of the junction unmatched. Unique molecular identifiers were incorporated when the TCRbeta library was constructed. TCRdb independently ran MiXCR on the PCR reads; one entry per CDR3 protein. The data show about a million distinct CDR3 sequences, with 25% to 35% seen just once and about 28% held by the top ten. The clonotype comes from a boy in the first two years of life who had a stem cell transplant for SCID, so the T cells may come from the graft donor. V usage is TRBV28 and J usage is TRBJ2-2; 7 bases align to TRBD1. The sample was PBMCs, mostly from graft donor cells, taken 360 days after TCRalphabeta/CD19-depleted stem cell transplant. CDR3 sequence: CASSFGTEVSGELFF. The CDR3 region has the DNA TGTGCCAGCAGTTTTGGGACAGAGGTCTCCGGGGAGCTGTTTTTT. Full variable domain (missing parts from reference TRBV28 and TRBJ2-2): DVKVTQSSRYLVKRTGEKVFLECVQDMDHENMFWYRQDPGLGLRLIYFSYDVKMKEKGDIPEGYSVSREKKERFSLILESASTNQTSMYLCASSFGTEVSGELFFGEGSRLTVL.